This T cell receptor beta chain was found in a study of identical twins. TCRdb fed the 5' RACE reads into MiXCR, producing one record per CDR3 protein. The sample has some 96,000 distinct CDR3 sequences, 5.9% seen once. Only a few counts were recorded for this clonotype. Trimming stripped 8 bases from V and 0 bases from J, with 17 bases between. CDR1 and CDR2 from the germline V gene are SGHNT and YENEEA. This CDR3 contains 15 residues. V and J are TRBV11-3 and TRBJ2-7; perhaps TRBD2 as D (6 bases). The origin of this receptor is a woman aged 45 to 65 in good health. Sequences were obtained from memory T cells sorted from blood. The CDR3 loop reads CASSLAGSSSYEQYF. In nucleotides, the CDR3 is TGTGCCAGCTCCTTGGCGGGATCGAGCTCCTACGAGCAGTACTTC.